The entry below describes one TCR beta chain. The record originates from a study of blood T cell repertoires in COVID-19. Turning to the study itself: The origin of the acute and convalescent COVID-19 samples was the United States, Italy and Spain. T cells, B-cell-depleted T cells, or PBMCs supplied cDNA or gDNA.

The ends were cut back, 4 bases at V and 0 bases at J, with 9 bases in the middle. The CDR3 is 15 amino acids. Germline CDR1 reads LNHNV; CDR2 reads YYDKDF (reference sequence). Study processing details: Reference gene primer amplification yielded estimated nucleated cell counts. Some clones are missing from TCRdb's copy, which holds only in-frame ones; the method was immunoSEQ multiplex PCR. V and J calls plus clone size are reproduced from that table; the DNA served to infer D and trimming. Of 14,000 or so clones in the sample, roughly 80% were seen once. The gene calls are TRBV15 and TRBJ2-2; D possibly corresponds to TRBD2 (5 bases). This clonotype was sampled from a human donor in a cohort sampled during active COVID-19. Sequencing was carried out using peripheral blood. DNA for the CDR3: TGTGCCACCAGCACGGGGAACACGAACACCGGGGAGCTGTTTTTT. It translates to CATSTGNTNTGELFF.